This passage covers 14 T cell receptor beta chains from one sample sequenced in a study of identical twins. MiXCR was run by TCRdb on the 5' RACE reads, yielding one entry per CDR3 protein. Here the sample spans some 560,000 distinct CDR3 sequences, 9.5% to 10% being singletons. These sequences were also reported in another study, on yellow fever vaccine responses in identical twins.

Sequencing input: PBMCs. The receptors derive from a young woman in good health.

This clonotype has only a few counts. The genes are TRBV4-2 and TRBJ2-1; TRBD2 is a possible D gene (7 bases). This CDR3 contains 16 residues. V was trimmed by 4 bases and J by 6 bases, leaving 19 bases between them. Germline lookup yields CDR1 LGHNA and CDR2 YNFKEQ. This CDR3 reads CASSLLPGGKVNEQFF. CDR3 sequence (DNA): TGTGCCAGCAGCCTACTCCCGGGGGGCAAGGTCAATGAGCAGTTCTTC.

Ten or more counts support this clonotype. Written as DNA, the CDR3 is TGTGCCAGCGGCCCGGGCTCGAGTAATTTCTATGGCTACACCTTC. This gives the protein CASGPGSSNFYGYTF. The chain links TRBV7-9 to TRBJ1-2; D not certain. Trimming removed 8 bases at V and 4 bases at J, with 20 bases between. Germline V gives CDR1 SEHNR, CDR2 FQNEAQ (reference sequence). This CDR3 spans 15 amino acids. The entire variable domain, with the rest obtained from reference TRBV7-9 and TRBJ1-2, is as follows: DTGVSQNPRHKITKRGQNVTFRCDPISEHNRLYWYRQTLGQGPEFLTYFQNEAQLEKSRLLSDRFSAERPKGSFSTLEIQRTEQGDSAMYLCASGPGSSNFYGYTFGSGTRLTVV.

This clonotype was recorded at least ten times. This chain links TRBV20-1 with TRBJ1-1; no definite D call. The CDR3 spans 13 residues. V lost 6 bases and J lost 1, with 12 bases in between. Germline-derived CDR1 and CDR2 are DFQATT and SNEGSKA (reference sequence). CDR3 nucleotide sequence: TGCAGTGCCCGAGGCGGGCCGAACACTGAAGCTTTCTTT. Translation: CSARGGPNTEAFF.

The chain couples TRBV2 to TRBJ2-2, with 7 bases fitting TRBD1. The CDR3 runs 15 residues. Germline CDR1 SNHLY, CDR2 FYNNEI. V shed 8 bases, J shed 2 bases, and the junction held 8 bases outside the gene matches. The CDR3 reads CASASDRTNTGELFF. As DNA, the CDR3 is TGTGCCAGCGCCTCGGACAGGACCAACACCGGGGAGCTGTTTTTT.

The chain recombines TRBV6-5 with TRBJ2-3, with 8 positions matching TRBD1. The CDR3 loop spans 16 amino acids. V lost 6 bases to trimming and J lost 3 bases; unmatched junction nucleotides: 11. Germline CDR1 and CDR2: MNHEY and SVGAGI. The CDR3 DNA reads as TGTGCCAGCAGCTACACTGGACAGGGAAGGACAGATACGCAGTATTTT. Translation: CASSYTGQGRTDTQYF.

The chain is built from TRBV29-1 and TRBJ2-3; D may be TRBD2 (6 bases). The V end lost 4 bases, the J end lost 4 bases, and 15 bases lay between the germline ends. The CDR3 contains 14 residues. The V gene's germline CDR1 is SQVTM and CDR2 ANQGSEA. Here the CDR3 reads CSVGRGSFADTQYF. Written as DNA, the CDR3 is TGCAGCGTTGGGCGGGGCTCATTTGCAGATACGCAGTATTTT.

This clonotype was seen more than once but under ten times. The chain joins TRBV28 to TRBJ2-7; 11 bases are shared with TRBD1. J gave up 4 bases and V 7 bases, and 9 bases lay outside the gene matches. This CDR3 region has 15 residues. Germline values: CDR1 MDHEN, CDR2 SYDVKM. The CDR3 is CASIDGGTGGYEQYF. In nucleotides, the CDR3 is TGTGCCAGCATCGACGGGGGGACAGGGGGGTACGAGCAGTACTTC.

J is TRBJ2-7 and V is TRBV5-4, with 9 bases fitting TRBD2. CDR1 and CDR2 from the germline V gene are SGHNT and YYREEE (reference sequence). This CDR3 is built from 16 residues. The V segment lost 4 bases and the J segment 1 base; nucleotides outside the gene matches: 9. DNA for the CDR3: TGTGCCAGCAGCCCCGGTAGCGGGGGACTTTCCTACGAGCAGTACTTC. It yields the protein CASSPGSGGLSYEQYF. Filled out from reference TRBV5-4 and TRBJ2-7, the complete variable domain reads ETGVTQSPTHLIKTRGQQVTLRCSSQSGHNTVSWYQQALGQGPQFIFQYYREEENGRGNFPPRFSGLQFPNYSSELNVNALELDDSALYLCASSPGSGGLSYEQYFGPGTRLTVT.

A few counts support this clonotype. The chain carries TRBV18 and TRBJ2-3; no definite D call. Trimming removed 8 bases at V and 3 bases at J, with 12 bases between. The CDR3 loop spans 13 amino acids. Germline V gene lookup returns CDR1 KGHSH and CDR2 LQKENI. The CDR3 is CASTPSLTDTQYF. The DNA of the CDR3 is TGTGCCAGCACCCCCTCCCTAACAGATACGCAGTATTTT.

This clonotype was counted at least ten times. The chain links TRBV6-2 or TRBV6-3 to TRBJ2-3, with 7 bases that match TRBD2. The germline CDR1 and CDR2 sequences are MNHEY and SVGEGT. This CDR3 is 19 amino acids long. Trimming cost V 7 bases and J 1 base; bases outside gene matches: 20. The DNA of the CDR3 is TGTGCCAGCACCCAAACCGGGACTAACCACCGACGTGGCACAGATACGCAGTATTTT. The encoded protein is CASTQTGTNHRRGTDTQYF.

This chain joins TRBV29-1 and TRBJ2-1; D call uncertain. Trimming removed 4 bases at V and 8 bases at J, with 15 bases between. The CDR3 has 13 amino acids. Germline loops: CDR1 SQVTM, CDR2 ANQGSEA. CDR3 loop: CSVGRAFGDEQFF. The CDR3 region has the DNA TGCAGCGTTGGCCGGGCCTTCGGCGATGAGCAGTTCTTC.

This clonotype was observed at least ten times. This chain connects TRBV12-3 or TRBV12-4 to TRBJ1-5, with D perhaps matching TRBD1 (5 bases). The CDR3 runs to 15 residues. Trimming removed 8 bases at V and 9 bases at J, with 23 bases between. CDR3 amino acids: CASSLGQGGRRPQHF. The CDR3 nucleotides read TGTGCCAGCTCCCTGGGGCAGGGCGGGAGAAGGCCCCAGCATTTT.

This clonotype was observed a few times. The chain links TRBV7-6 to TRBJ1-5, with D uncertain. This CDR3 is built from 13 residues. Germline CDR1 is SGHVS and CDR2 is FNYEAQ. Trimming took off 5 bases at V and 2 bases at J, with 7 bases between the two ends. In DNA, the CDR3 is TGTGCCAGCAGCAAGAGTGGCAATCAGCCCCAGCATTTT. Protein sequence: CASSKSGNQPQHF. Supplemented by reference TRBV7-6 and TRBJ1-5, the full variable domain reads GAGVSQSPRYKVTKRGQDVALRCDPISGHVSLYWYRQALGQGPEFLTYFNYEAQQDKSGLPNDRFSAERPEGSISTLTIQRTEQRDSAMYRCASSKSGNQPQHFGDGTRLSIL.

There are many counts of this clonotype. The CDR3 spells CASSYPRGSGLPYGYTF. CDR3 in DNA: TGTGCCAGCAGTTACCCGAGAGGGTCAGGGTTGCCCTATGGCTACACCTTC. The chain uses TRBV6-5 and TRBJ1-2, with a weak D call TRBD1 (5 bases). Germline CDR1 is MNHEY and CDR2 is SVGAGI. CDR3 length: 17 residues. Between the trimmed V and J ends, which lost 2 bases and 4 bases, there was a span of 20 bases.